These 31 T cell receptor beta chains were sequenced from one sample in a study of blood T cell repertoires in COVID-19. Profiling relied on immunoSEQ multiplex PCR, and the TCRdb table lists in-frame clones only, not all of them. The sample has 70,000 to 90,000 clones; approximately 81% are singletons. The sequencing sample was made of peripheral blood. These receptors originate from a woman aged 55-70 years with acute or convalescent COVID-19.

CDR3 region: CASSLGADRAQAYEQYF. The CDR3 nucleotides read TGTGCCAGCAGCTTAGGCGCAGACAGGGCCCAGGCATACGAGCAGTACTTC. J is TRBJ2-7 and V is TRBV7-7; 7 bases align to TRBD1. Trimming took 1 base from V and 4 from J; bases not matched to a gene: 13. This CDR3 is 17 amino acids long. Germline V gene lookup returns CDR1 SSHAT and CDR2 FNYEAQ (reference sequence).

The chain combines TRBV6-1 with TRBJ1-2; D remains ambiguous. Trimming took 0 bases from V and 9 from J, leaving 11 bases between them. This CDR3 is 13 amino acids long. Germline-derived CDR1 and CDR2 are MNHNS and SASEGT. Written as DNA, the CDR3 is TGTGCCAGCAGTGAAGCCAGGCACCGCAGCTACACCTTC. Translating gives CASSEARHRSYTF.

The chain couples TRBV7-9 to TRBJ2-4; 12 bases agree with TRBD1. This CDR3 has 16 residues. Germline V CDR1 and CDR2: SEHNR, FQNEAQ (reference sequence). The V gene end was trimmed by 5 bases and the J gene end by 7 bases; junction bases not matched to a gene: 9. CDR3 sequence: CASSPQGTGGANIQYF. The CDR3 nucleotides are TGTGCCAGCAGCCCCCAGGGGACAGGGGGCGCGAACATTCAGTACTTC.

The gene calls are TRBV6-1 and TRBJ2-1; D might be TRBD2 (7 bases). Per germline, CDR1 MNHNS and CDR2 SASEGT. Trimming stripped 0 bases from V and 9 bases from J, with 12 bases between. CDR3 length: 14 residues. CDR3 residues: CASSEAGGVSEQFF. The CDR3 DNA follows: TGTGCCAGCAGTGAAGCAGGGGGGGTCAGTGAGCAGTTCTTC.

The V and J genes are TRBV10-1 and TRBJ2-1, with 8 bases matching TRBD2. Germline values: CDR1 WNHNN, CDR2 SYGVQD (reference sequence). The CDR3 runs to 14 residues. V shed 9 bases, J shed 3 bases, and the junction held 7 bases outside the gene matches. The CDR3 is CASGAGAGYNEQFF. In nucleotides, the CDR3 is TGCGCCAGTGGAGCGGGGGCAGGCTACAATGAGCAGTTCTTC.

J is TRBJ1-4 and V is TRBV7-6, with 9 bases matching TRBD1. CDR3 size: 15 residues. The V gene's germline CDR1 is SGHVS and CDR2 FNYEAQ. The ends lost 5 bases at V and 8 bases at J; junction bases unmatched: 9. CDR3 coding DNA: TGTGCCAGCAGCCCAAGACAGGGGGATCGGGAAAAACTGTTTTTT. Encoded protein: CASSPRQGDREKLFF.

This chain links TRBV9 with TRBJ1-2; 9 bases are a match to TRBD1. There are 14 residues in the CDR3. V shed 3 bases and J 6 bases; nucleotides not matched to a gene: 6. Germline lookup yields CDR1 SGDLS and CDR2 YYNGEE. Written as DNA, the CDR3 is TGTGCCAGCAGCGGGACCGGGACAGGGAATGGCTACACCTTC. Its translation is CASSGTGTGNGYTF.

This clone occurred once. The chain has TRBV5-5 and TRBJ2-1; 8 bases line up with TRBD2. Germline CDR1 and CDR2: SGHKS and YYEKEE (reference sequence). After removal of 7 bases from V and 9 bases from J, the junction contained 9 bases not matched to a gene. This CDR3 is built from 13 residues. CDR3 region: CASGRRGDLEQFF. The CDR3 DNA reads as TGTGCCAGCGGGCGGCGGGGGGACCTTGAGCAGTTCTTC.

This chain connects TRBV18 to TRBJ1-5, with 12 bases matching TRBD1. The CDR3 contains 17 residues. J gave up 8 bases and V 0 bases, and 8 bases lay outside the gene matches. Germline CDR1 KGHSH, CDR2 LQKENI. In DNA form, the CDR3 reads TGTGCCAGCTCACCACCGGGACAGGGGGCGCATGGGGAGCCCCAGCATTTT. This sequence encodes CASSPPGQGAHGEPQHF.

This clone was seen a few times. The chain links TRBV10-2 to TRBJ1-1; weak D call: TRBD1 (5 bases). CDR3 size: 17 residues. Germline V gene data show CDR1 as WSHSY and CDR2 as SAAADI. The ends were cut back, 1 base at V and 4 bases at J, with 19 bases in the middle. In nucleotides, the CDR3 is TGCGCCAGCAGTGAGTTATTGGCGGGGGAAGGGTCCACTGAAGCTTTCTTT. This gives the protein CASSELLAGEGSTEAFF.

A few counts support this clone. This chain joins TRBV9 and TRBJ1-1; D is ambiguous. This CDR3 has 13 residues. Per germline, CDR1 SGDLS and CDR2 YYNGEE. V gave up 0 bases and J gave up 5 bases, with 8 bases separating them. Here the CDR3 reads CASSVVEDTEAFF. DNA for the CDR3: TGTGCCAGCAGCGTAGTTGAGGATACTGAAGCTTTCTTT.

This clone has only a few counts. This sequence joins TRBV5-5 and TRBJ2-7, with D unresolved. The V gene lost 1 base and the J gene lost 3 bases, with 8 bases spanning the gap. The CDR3 totals 13 residues. Germline V gene data show CDR1 as SGHKS and CDR2 as YYEKEE (reference sequence). For the CDR3, the DNA is TGTGCCAGCAGCTTGCTTGAGGACTACGAGCAGTACGTC. Translating it yields CASSLLEDYEQYV.

The chain has TRBV2 and TRBJ2-7, with D perhaps matching TRBD1 (7 bases). Germline CDR1 and CDR2: SNHLY and FYNNEI. The CDR3 loop spans 13 amino acids. V was clipped by 5 bases and J by 5 bases, with 13 bases between them. The CDR3 loop is CASSRQGGNEQYV. CDR3 in DNA: TGTGCCAGCAGTAGGCAGGGGGGAAACGAGCAGTACGTC.

The genes are TRBV10-3 and TRBJ2-3; 8 bases are a match to TRBD2. With V trimmed by 3 bases and J by 6 bases, 11 bases remained unmatched. The CDR3 length is 16 residues. Germline V gene lookup returns CDR1 ENHRY and CDR2 SYGVKD. The CDR3 DNA reads TGTGCCATCAGTGACGATCTAGGACTAGCTTTTGATACGCAGTATTTT. This translates into CAISDDLGLAFDTQYF.

The rearrangement uses TRBV15 and TRBJ2-7, with a tentative D call TRBD2 (5 bases). Germline assignment: CDR1 LNHNV and CDR2 YYDKDF (reference sequence). Deletions cut 1 base from V and 2 bases from J, with 12 bases between. The CDR3 consists of 15 residues. The CDR3 loop reads CATSRVEGKTYEQYF. The CDR3 nucleotides are TGTGCCACCAGCAGAGTTGAGGGAAAAACCTACGAGCAGTACTTC. Full variable domain (missing parts from reference TRBV15 and TRBJ2-7): DAMVIQNPRYQVTQFGKPVTLSCSQTLNHNVMYWYQQKSSQAPKLLFHYYDKDFNNEADTPDNFQSRRPNTSFCFLDIRSPGLGDTAMYLCATSRVEGKTYEQYFGPGTRLTVT.

The chain combines TRBV7-8 with TRBJ2-3; TRBD1 agrees at 7 bases. J lost 2 bases, V lost 1 base, and 6 bases had no gene match. The CDR3 is 16 amino acids. Germline assignment: CDR1 SGHVS and CDR2 FQNEAQ. The CDR3 reads CASSLVTGQPTDTQYF. The DNA for the CDR3 is TGTGCCAGCAGCTTAGTGACAGGGCAACCCACAGATACGCAGTATTTT. The whole variable domain, remainder taken from reference TRBV7-8 and TRBJ2-3, is GAGVSQSPRYKVAKRGQDVALRCDPISGHVSLFWYQQALGQGPEFLTYFQNEAQLDKSGLPSDRFFAERPEGSVSTLKIQRTQQEDSAVYLCASSLVTGQPTDTQYFGPGTRLTVL.

The chain has TRBV6-5 and TRBJ1-2, with 9 bases identical to TRBD1. Unmatched junction bases numbered 11, after V lost 10 bases and J lost 2 bases. In germline, CDR1 is MNHEY, CDR2 SVGAGI. The CDR3 sequence is 15 residues long. The CDR3 here is CATTDPGQGNYGYTF. In DNA, the CDR3 is TGTGCCACCACAGATCCGGGACAGGGCAACTATGGCTACACCTTC.

CDR3 in amino acids: CASSLRGGATTDTQYF. The CDR3 nucleotides are TGTGCCAGCAGCTTGAGAGGCGGGGCAACCACAGATACGCAGTATTTT. The chain has TRBV5-4 and TRBJ2-3; D is perhaps TRBD2 (6 bases). This CDR3 comprises 16 residues. The V gene's germline CDR1 is SGHNT and CDR2 YYREEE (reference sequence). The V and J ends lost 1 base and 2 bases respectively, with 14 bases between them. Supplemented by reference TRBV5-4 and TRBJ2-3, the full variable domain reads ETGVTQSPTHLIKTRGQQVTLRCSSQSGHNTVSWYQQALGQGPQFIFQYYREEENGRGNFPPRFSGLQFPNYSSELNVNALELDDSALYLCASSLRGGATTDTQYFGPGTRLTVL.

This chain connects TRBV6-2 or TRBV6-3 to TRBJ1-1; no reliable D call. The ends were cut back, 6 bases at V and 2 bases at J, with 10 bases in the middle. Germline assignment: CDR1 MNHEY and CDR2 SVGEGT. The CDR3 sequence is 13 residues long. The CDR3 protein is CASSSQKNTEAFF. Here the CDR3 DNA reads TGTGCCAGCAGCTCGCAGAAAAACACTGAAGCTTTCTTT.

The chain uses TRBV4-3 and TRBJ1-4; TRBD1 matches at 9 bases. V shed 4 bases and J 6 bases; nucleotides not matched to a gene: 6. The germline gives CDR1 LGHNA, CDR2 YSLEER. This CDR3 comprises 15 residues. CDR3 loop: CASSRVGQGYEKLFF. Here the CDR3 DNA reads TGCGCCAGCAGCCGAGTGGGACAGGGCTATGAAAAACTGTTTTTT.

The rearrangement links TRBV6-6 to TRBJ2-5, with D tentatively TRBD1 (5 bases). The CDR3 runs to 16 residues. Trimming shortened V by 0 bases and J by 2 bases, and 13 bases separated the two germline ends. Germline V gene data show CDR1 as MNHNY and CDR2 as SVGAGI (reference sequence). In DNA, the CDR3 is TGTGCCAGCAGTTACTCGGGATCAGGGTATCAAGAGACCCAGTACTTC. Its protein product is CASSYSGSGYQETQYF.

To note about this clone: Other DNA variants within this sample encode the same CDR3. The V call is TRBV6-6, the J call TRBJ1-5; D is unclear. This CDR3 comprises 14 residues. The V end lost 6 bases, the J end lost 1 base, and 10 bases lay between the germline ends. CDR1 and CDR2 from the germline V gene are MNHNY and SVGAGI (reference sequence). Written as DNA, the CDR3 is TGTGCCAGCAGCCCACCGGGGAGCAATCAGCCCCAGCATTTT. This codes for CASSPPGSNQPQHF.

The chain recombines TRBV2 with TRBJ2-5, with a tentative D call TRBD1 (6 bases). The CDR3 totals 15 residues. Deletions cut 5 bases from V and 2 bases from J, with 15 bases between. CDR1 and CDR2 from the germline V gene are SNHLY and FYNNEI. The CDR3 bases are TGTGCCAGCAGTTGGGGACCGGGACAACAAGAGACCCAGTACTTC. It is translated as CASSWGPGQQETQYF. Full variable domain (rest looked up from reference TRBV2 and TRBJ2-5): EPEVTQTPSHQVTQMGQEVILRCVPISNHLYFYWYRQILGQKVEFLVSFYNNEISEKSEIFDDQFSVERPDGSNFTLKIRSTKLEDSAMYFCASSWGPGQQETQYFGPGTRLLVL.

The V call is TRBV12-5, the J call TRBJ1-2, with a possible D match to TRBD1 (6 bases). V dropped 3 bases and J dropped 4 bases, with 15 bases sitting between them. The CDR3 spans 15 residues. Germline loops: CDR1 LGHNT, CDR2 FRNRAP. The CDR3 loop reads CASGLSPRGIYGYTF. The DNA of the CDR3 is TGTGCTAGTGGTTTATCTCCCAGGGGTATCTATGGCTACACCTTC.

J is TRBJ1-6 and V is TRBV11-3; D ambiguous. V was shortened by 3 bases and J by 8 bases, with 8 bases between the two germline ends. The CDR3 sequence is 13 residues long. The germline V gene encodes CDR1 SGHNT and CDR2 YENEEA. CDR3 DNA: TGTGCCAGCAGCTTTAGCAATTATTCACCCCTCCACTTT. It specifies CASSFSNYSPLHF.

The chain recombines TRBV28 with TRBJ1-2; TRBD1 aligns across 8 bases. Germline CDR1 MDHEN, CDR2 SYDVKM. J was trimmed by 2 bases and V by 2 bases; bases with no gene match: 4. This CDR3 comprises 15 residues. CDR3: CASSLKDRVNYGYTF. The CDR3 DNA sequence: TGTGCCAGCAGTTTAAAGGACAGGGTCAACTATGGCTACACCTTC.

This rearrangement joins TRBV4-3 to TRBJ2-1, with a tentative D call TRBD2 (6 bases). Germline CDR1 is LGHNA and CDR2 is YSLEER. Trimming left V 1 base short and J 4 bases short, with 20 bases between. The CDR3 consists of 18 residues. For the CDR3, the DNA is TGCGCCAGCAGCCAAGTAGTAATAGGGGTCGGGGGTTACAATGAGCAGTTCTTC. This codes for CASSQVVIGVGGYNEQFF.

This clone has only a few counts. The chain has TRBV5-5 and TRBJ2-6; a weak D match, TRBD1 (5 bases). CDR1 and CDR2 (germline): SGHKS, YYEKEE (reference sequence). V gave up 2 bases and J gave up 2 bases, with 14 bases separating them. The CDR3 loop spans 17 amino acids. This CDR3 is CASSFGQGITGANVLTF. The CDR3 coding sequence is TGTGCCAGCAGCTTCGGCCAGGGTATCACTGGGGCCAACGTCCTGACTTTC.

This rearrangement joins TRBV10-3 to TRBJ2-1; TRBD1 aligns across 9 bases. This CDR3 comprises 16 residues. The trim removed 3 bases at V and 4 bases at J, leaving 7 bases unmatched. Germline-derived CDR1 and CDR2 are ENHRY and SYGVKD. The CDR3 spells CAISDDRGGAYNEQFF. In DNA, the CDR3 is TGTGCCATCAGTGATGACAGGGGGGGGGCTTACAATGAGCAGTTCTTC.

The V call is TRBV2, the J call TRBJ1-2, with D possibly being TRBD1 (5 bases). Germline V CDR1 and CDR2: SNHLY, FYNNEI. This CDR3 spans 15 amino acids. V lost 6 bases to trimming and J lost 6 bases, with 20 bases between them. CDR3 DNA sequence: TGTGCCAGCAGACCCGACAGCGCCCTAATTGATGGCTACACCTTC. This sequence encodes CASRPDSALIDGYTF.

This clone appeared a few times. The CDR3 sequence is CASSLPGQGANQPQHF. CDR3 DNA: TGTGCCAGCTCACTACCGGGACAGGGGGCCAATCAGCCCCAGCATTTT. V usage is TRBV18 and J usage is TRBJ1-5; TRBD1 aligns across 12 bases. The CDR3 contains 16 residues. Germline CDR1 is KGHSH and CDR2 is LQKENI. V dropped 4 bases and J dropped 3; count of bases not matched to a gene: 4. Full variable domain (rest looked up from reference TRBV18 and TRBJ1-5): NAGVMQNPRHLVRRRGQEARLRCSPMKGHSHVYWYRQLPEEGLKFMVYLQKENIIDESGMPKERFSAEFPKEGPSILRIQQVVRGDSAAYFCASSLPGQGANQPQHFGDGTRLSIL.